A single sample is the source of the 21 T cell receptor beta chains below, sequenced in a study of blood T cells in healthy people across ages. Combining a sample-barcoded 5' primer with a J-beta primer mix, a second PCR ran for roughly 7 to 12 cycles. TCRdb reprocessed the 5' RACE reads with MiXCR, giving one entry per CDR3 protein. Of around 1,500,000 distinct CDR3 sequences in the sample, 28% are singletons; the top ten hold 7.7%. The sample consisted of blood. All receptors derive from a woman aged 25 to 39 in good health.

This chain links TRBV7-2 with TRBJ1-1; D unresolved. The V end was cut by 5 bases, the J end by 1 base, with 11 bases between. The CDR3 is 14 residues long. Per the germline V gene, CDR1 is SGHTA and CDR2 is FQGNSA. As DNA, the CDR3 is TGTGCCAGCAGCCCTATGATTGGGAACACTGAAGCTTTCTTT. This encodes CASSPMIGNTEAFF.

The rearrangement joins TRBV12-3 or TRBV12-4 to TRBJ1-5; D unresolved. The CDR3 totals 14 residues. V gave up 3 bases and J gave up 2 bases, with 8 bases separating them. CDR3 DNA sequence: TGTGCCAGCAGTTTCGGTATAGGCAATCAGCCCCAGCATTTT. Translating gives CASSFGIGNQPQHF.

The rearrangement joins TRBV2 to TRBJ2-5; D remains ambiguous. The CDR3 is made up of 11 amino acids. Germline loops: CDR1 SNHLY, CDR2 FYNNEI. Trimming pared 5 bases from V and 9 bases from J, leaving 10 bases between. The CDR3 protein is CASSPQSAQYF. DNA for the CDR3: TGTGCCAGCAGTCCCCAATCAGCCCAGTACTTC. The full variable domain, rest sourced from reference TRBV2 and TRBJ2-5, is EPEVTQTPSHQVTQMGQEVILRCVPISNHLYFYWYRQILGQKVEFLVSFYNNEISEKSEIFDDQFSVERPDGSNFTLKIRSTKLEDSAMYFCASSPQSAQYFGPGTRLLVL.

A few counts support this clonotype. The chain joins TRBV30 to TRBJ2-1; 7 nucleotides align to TRBD2. There are 13 residues in the CDR3. Germline assignment: CDR1 GTSNPN and CDR2 SVGIG (reference sequence). With 4 bases clipped from V and 6 bases from J, the junction kept 6 bases outside the gene matches. The CDR3 region is CAWTGAGANEQFF. As DNA, the CDR3 is TGTGCCTGGACCGGGGCGGGAGCCAATGAGCAGTTCTTC.

This clonotype was seen more than once but under ten times. In DNA form, the CDR3 reads TGTGCCAGCAGCCCCGGGACACGAGGAAGCCAGCAGTTCTTC. Translating it yields CASSPGTRGSQQFF. The chain has TRBV7-2 and TRBJ2-1, with D maybe TRBD1 (6 bases). Trimming left V 5 bases short and J 11 bases short, with 19 bases between. CDR3 length: 14 residues. Germline V CDR1 and CDR2: SGHTA, FQGNSA.

Many counts were recorded for this clonotype. The genes are TRBV24-1 and TRBJ2-1, with D hard to call. The germline gives CDR1 KGHDR, CDR2 SFDVKD. The germline V and J ends were trimmed by 3 bases and 10 bases, with 12 bases remaining between them. This CDR3 region has 13 residues. CDR3 loop: CATSDTLGSEQFF. CDR3 DNA sequence: TGTGCCACCAGTGATACCTTGGGGTCGGAGCAGTTCTTC.

CDR3 in amino acids: CASSEQAGEDTQYF. The CDR3 nucleotides read TGTGCCAGCAGTGAGCAAGCGGGAGAAGATACGCAGTATTTT. The rearrangement joins TRBV2 to TRBJ2-3; 8 nucleotides align to TRBD2. Germline V gene sequence: CDR1 SNHLY, CDR2 FYNNEI. The CDR3 sequence is 14 residues long. J lost 5 bases, V lost 3 bases, and 4 bases had no gene match.

This clonotype showed up many times. The chain uses TRBV12-3 or TRBV12-4 and TRBJ2-1, with 9 bases lining up with TRBD1. The CDR3 extends over 15 amino acids. V trimming: 3 bases; J trimming: 8 bases; junction bases outside the gene matches: 8. CDR3 residues: CASSLTGGRSDEQFF. Written as DNA, the CDR3 is TGTGCCAGCAGTTTGACAGGGGGGAGGTCGGATGAGCAGTTCTTC.

V usage is TRBV28 and J usage is TRBJ2-7; D possibly corresponds to TRBD1 (6 bases). V dropped 8 bases and J dropped 5 bases, with 13 bases sitting between them. The CDR3 length is 12 residues. Germline CDR1 MDHEN, CDR2 SYDVKM. CDR3 coding DNA: TGTGCCAGCGAGAGGGGGAGTAACGAGCAGTACTTC. This sequence encodes CASERGSNEQYF. Complete variable domain (other parts from reference TRBV28 and TRBJ2-7): DVKVTQSSRYLVKRTGEKVFLECVQDMDHENMFWYRQDPGLGLRLIYFSYDVKMKEKGDIPEGYSVSREKKERFSLILESASTNQTSMYLCASERGSNEQYFGPGTRLTVT.

The table lists this clonotype with a few counts. The V and J genes are TRBV18 and TRBJ2-5; D uncertain. This CDR3 has 16 amino acids. Germline V gives CDR1 KGHSH, CDR2 LQKENI. Deletions cut 3 bases from V and 2 bases from J, with 16 bases between. The CDR3 sequence is CASSPLETRIQETQYF. CDR3 DNA: TGTGCCAGCTCACCTCTCGAAACCAGAATTCAAGAGACCCAGTACTTC. Full variable domain (rest looked up from reference TRBV18 and TRBJ2-5): NAGVMQNPRHLVRRRGQEARLRCSPMKGHSHVYWYRQLPEEGLKFMVYLQKENIIDESGMPKERFSAEFPKEGPSILRIQQVVRGDSAAYFCASSPLETRIQETQYFGPGTRLLVL.

The table lists this clonotype with a few counts. The chain uses TRBV20-1 and TRBJ1-5; TRBD1 is a possible D gene (6 bases). V was shortened by 3 bases and J by 9 bases, with 18 bases between the two germline ends. The germline gives CDR1 DFQATT, CDR2 SNEGSKA (reference sequence). CDR3 length: 14 amino acids. The DNA for the CDR3 is TGCAGTGCTAGGGGCAGACAGGACCAAGGGCCCCAGCATTTT. Protein sequence: CSARGRQDQGPQHF.

Comment on this clonotype: This may be a read error, as it is one base from a much larger clone. The chain combines TRBV9 with TRBJ2-1; D is unresolved. Germline V gene sequence: CDR1 SGDLS, CDR2 YYNGEE. CDR3 length: 14 amino acids. The V end lost 0 bases, the J end lost 2 bases, and 6 bases lay between the germline ends. The CDR3, as DNA: TGTGCCAGCAGCGTAGACGGCACCTACAATGAGCAGTTCTTC. The encoded protein is CASSVDGTYNEQFF. The variable domain in full, with the rest retrieved from reference TRBV9 and TRBJ2-1, is DSGVTQTPKHLITATGQRVTLRCSPRSGDLSVYWYQQSLDQGLQFLIQYYNGEERAKGNILERFSAQQFPDLHSELNLSSLELGDSALYFCASSVDGTYNEQFFGPGTRLTVL.

This clonotype occurred many times. CDR3 loop: CASSSWTGGNTEAFF. The CDR3 DNA sequence: TGTGCCAGCAGTTCTTGGACAGGGGGGAACACTGAAGCTTTCTTT. This chain uses TRBV6-5 with TRBJ1-1; TRBD1 aligns across 10 bases. The length of the CDR3 is 15 residues. Germline V gives CDR1 MNHEY, CDR2 SVGAGI. J was trimmed by 1 base and V by 4 bases; bases with no gene match: 3.

The gene calls are TRBV5-1 and TRBJ2-1; maybe TRBD2 (6 bases). Trimming left V 0 bases short and J 9 bases short, with 16 bases between. The CDR3 covers 15 residues. Per germline, CDR1 SGHRS and CDR2 YFSETQ. The CDR3 region is CASSLVTRGQIEQFF. CDR3 coding DNA: TGCGCCAGCAGCTTGGTGACTAGGGGTCAGATTGAGCAGTTCTTC.

This clonotype showed up just a few times. The chain links TRBV6-1 to TRBJ1-1; maybe TRBD1 (5 bases). The germline V gene has CDR1 MNHNS and CDR2 SASEGT. The CDR3 extends over 15 amino acids. Trimming removed 7 bases from V and 5 bases from J, with 20 bases in between. This CDR3 is CASTSRGGDGTEAFF. The CDR3 bases are TGTGCCAGCACCTCGAGGGGCGGTGATGGTACTGAAGCTTTCTTT.

This clonotype was seen only a few times. The chain combines TRBV2 with TRBJ2-1; D may be TRBD1 (7 bases). The germline V and J ends were trimmed by 10 bases and 0 bases, with 13 bases remaining between them. The CDR3 totals 14 residues. Germline lookup yields CDR1 SNHLY and CDR2 FYNNEI. This CDR3 is CATRQGLSYNEQFF. The CDR3 DNA is TGTGCCACCCGACAGGGACTCTCCTACAATGAGCAGTTCTTC.

The table lists this clonotype with a few counts. V is TRBV6-6 and J is TRBJ2-3; D perhaps matches TRBD2 (5 bases). Germline V lookup: CDR1 MNHNY, CDR2 SVGAGI (reference sequence). Trimming stripped 6 bases from V and 0 bases from J, with 19 bases between. The CDR3 is made up of 17 amino acids. The CDR3 DNA reads as TGTGCCAGCAGCCTGAAGACAACGGACTCTAGCACAGATACGCAGTATTTT. Translating it yields CASSLKTTDSSTDTQYF.

This chain joins TRBV7-2 and TRBJ1-6; D not resolved. CDR1 SGHTA and CDR2 FQGNSA come from the germline V gene. This CDR3 region has 14 residues. V was pared by 5 bases and J by 5 bases, with 10 bases between. CDR3 loop: CASSRTPNNSPLHF. The CDR3 DNA reads TGTGCCAGCAGCCGGACGCCAAATAATTCACCCCTCCACTTT.

The genes are TRBV10-3 and TRBJ1-5; 9 nucleotides line up with TRBD1. V lost 6 bases to trimming and J lost 1 base; unmatched junction nucleotides: 1. The CDR3 spans 14 residues. Germline CDR1 reads ENHRY; CDR2 reads SYGVKD. CDR3 bases: TGTGCCATCAGGGACAGGGGAAGCAATCAGCCCCAGCATTTT. This gives the protein CAIRDRGSNQPQHF.

This clonotype was picked up many times. The chain links TRBV7-2 to TRBJ2-5; no definite D call. The germline V gene has CDR1 SGHTA and CDR2 FQGNSA. Trimming stripped 3 bases from V and 4 bases from J, with 12 bases between. The CDR3 is made up of 14 amino acids. CDR3 amino acids: CASSFAGVSETQYF. The CDR3 DNA is TGTGCCAGCAGCTTTGCTGGGGTCTCAGAGACCCAGTACTTC. Looking up the rest from reference TRBV7-2 and TRBJ2-5 gives the full variable domain: GAGVSQSPSNKVTEKGKDVELRCDPISGHTALYWYRQSLGQGLEFLIYFQGNSAPDKSGLPSDRFSAERTGGSVSTLTIQRTQQEDSAVYLCASSFAGVSETQYFGPGTRLLVL.

The chain couples TRBV5-4 to TRBJ1-5; 7 bases are shared with TRBD1. CDR1 is SGHNT, CDR2 YYREEE, per germline (reference sequence). V trimming: 7 bases; J trimming: 0 bases; junction bases outside the gene matches: 4. The CDR3 loop spans 14 amino acids. The chain's CDR3 is CASGRQGSNQPQHF. CDR3 DNA: TGTGCCAGCGGTAGACAGGGTAGCAATCAGCCCCAGCATTTT.